A selection of T cell receptor beta chains follows, all from one sample in a study of T cell responses to AZD1222 COVID-19 vaccine. Sequenced by immunoSEQ multiplex PCR; TCRdb stores in-frame clones only, minus some. The sample yields some 190,000 clones, just over 85% seen once. The sequencing here drew on peripheral blood, taken on day 0 of AZD1222 vaccination. These receptors came from an adult in good health. CDR3s include the opening cysteine and the closing phenylalanine or tryptophan. D genes are given only for firm matches. Clone size is stated in some rows and not others, as once, few, many or a class when expanded.

J,D,V,size,CDR3
TRBJ1-2,NA,TRBV20-1,NA,CSARGGYGYTF
TRBJ1-2,NA,TRBV14,NA,CASSQGRGFNYGYTF
TRBJ1-5,NA,TRBV25-1,once,CASGGWGNQPQHF
TRBJ1-1,NA,TRBV7-3,NA,CASSSPPAEAFF
TRBJ2-1,NA,TRBV13,NA,CASSLETEISSYNEQFF
TRBJ2-3,NA,TRBV5-4,NA,CASSWGAGTDTQYF
TRBJ2-7,TRBD2,TRBV5-4,NA,CASSRGGGIIYEQYF
TRBJ2-1,NA,TRBV14,NA,CASSQESNEQFF
TRBJ2-3,TRBD1,TRBV5-1,NA,CASSLEGQRTDTQYF
TRBJ2-5,TRBD1,TRBV6-2/TRBV6-3,NA,CASSYRTGTETQYF
TRBJ2-5,NA,TRBV14,NA,CASSPQVAGRSKETQYF
TRBJ1-6,NA,TRBV7-9,NA,CASGVGGPLHF
TRBJ2-7,TRBD1,TRBV6-5,NA,CASRGTGRITGEQYF
TRBJ1-5,TRBD1,TRBV28,NA,CASSITGAGSNQPQHF
TRBJ2-3,NA,TRBV12-5,NA,CASVEGVTDTQYF
TRBJ1-1,NA,TRBV30,NA,CAWSVRGPAEAFF
TRBJ2-2,TRBD2,TRBV27,NA,CASSKLAGGPVGELFF
TRBJ1-2,NA,TRBV7-8,few,CASSPQGWSGYTF
TRBJ2-1,NA,TRBV6-5,NA,CASDRSDNNEQFF
TRBJ2-7,TRBD1,TRBV5-3,few,CATTPGTASYEQYF
TRBJ2-3,NA,TRBV4-1,NA,CASSQDEEDTQYF
TRBJ1-5,NA,TRBV18,NA,CASSPSSGLVGQPQHF
TRBJ1-6,TRBD1,TRBV10-3,NA,CAISVGQGAGDSPLHF
TRBJ2-2,NA,TRBV7-9,NA,CASSHGTATGELFF
TRBJ2-3,NA,TRBV2,NA,CASSLAHTQYF
TRBJ1-5,NA,TRBV6-2/TRBV6-3,NA,CASSYFNQPQHF
TRBJ1-1,NA,TRBV4-1,NA,CASSQDSRTGEPEAFF
TRBJ1-4,NA,TRBV4-1,NA,CASSQDKGRAEKLFF
TRBJ2-7,NA,TRBV12-5,NA,CASGLGGPTYEQYF
TRBJ1-1,NA,TRBV19,NA,CASSIGRATEAFF
TRBJ1-5,TRBD1,TRBV19,NA,CASSMDRGFEQPQHF
TRBJ1-3,NA,TRBV2,NA,CASTLEGARVISGNTIYF
TRBJ2-3,NA,TRBV20-1,once,CSATSTDTQYF
TRBJ2-7,NA,TRBV3-1/TRBV3-2,NA,CASSDYYEQYF
TRBJ1-2,NA,TRBV24-1,NA,CATSDRDYGYTF
TRBJ2-4,NA,TRBV7-2,NA,CASSFLGGQSGLNIQYF
TRBJ1-1,NA,TRBV4-1,NA,CASSQGQRNTEAFF
TRBJ2-5,NA,TRBV7-3,NA,CASSGAAQETQYF
TRBJ1-2,NA,TRBV29-1,NA,CSVEAESPGYTF
TRBJ1-1,NA,TRBV10-2,NA,CASSESGREEAFF
TRBJ2-7,NA,TRBV11-2,NA,CASCLTAGQLRYEQYF
TRBJ1-4,NA,TRBV19,NA,CASTRGTNEKLFF
TRBJ1-1,NA,TRBV9,NA,CASSVAGLNTEAFF
TRBJ1-5,NA,TRBV30,NA,CAWKSGNSNQPQHF
TRBJ1-1,NA,TRBV4-3,NA,CASSMDNLNTEAFF
TRBJ2-3,NA,TRBV24-1,NA,CATSDSRATSTDTQYF
TRBJ1-1,NA,TRBV4-2,NA,CASSQEEGGNTEAFF
TRBJ1-2,NA,TRBV12-3/TRBV12-4,NA,CASSLARTIF
TRBJ1-4,TRBD1,TRBV9,NA,CASSVGVDREKLFF
TRBJ2-4,TRBD2,TRBV2,NA,CAIKLFGGEHIQYF
TRBJ2-2,TRBD2,TRBV3-1/TRBV3-2,NA,CASSQPSGPTGELFF
TRBJ1-1,NA,TRBV30,NA,CAWSARGGNTEAFF
TRBJ1-2,NA,TRBV30,NA,CAWSGGGPGYTF